Presented here are 18 T cell receptor beta chains from one specimen sequenced in a study of human T cells and chemical hapten exposure (dated by TCRdb to 2020 to 2023). Total RNA was extracted from unfractionated whole blood that had been collected in Tempus Blood RNA tubes. During library preparation, unique molecular identifiers were attached to individual cDNA molecules so that TCRs could be counted quantitatively and reproducibly. The public reads were quality trimmed at Q25 with fastp and then assembled into clones with MiXCR by TCRdb, keeping productive beta chains. Each entry is one CDR3 protein sequence, shown with its most common DNA and genes. A total of 95,000 to 150,000 distinct CDR3 sequences appear in this sample, about 7.7% of them only once. The top ten hold around 1.4% of the sample. The source material was whole blood. The origin of the receptors is a human donor in good health. Some clones in this sample may be carry-over from other donors' samples. Donor details come from another sample of the same person, matched by shared clones.

This clonotype came up many times. The chain carries TRBV11-2 and TRBJ2-4; TRBD2 matches 7 bases. V shed 0 bases, J shed 3 bases, and the junction held 5 bases outside the gene matches. The CDR3 has 16 residues. Germline V gives CDR1 SGHAT, CDR2 FQNNGV. This CDR3 reads CASSLDGGGSKNIQYF. The CDR3 DNA is TGTGCCAGCAGCTTAGATGGGGGAGGGAGCAAAAACATTCAGTACTTC.

The chain links TRBV7-2 to TRBJ2-3, with 11 bases identical to TRBD1. This CDR3 has 15 residues. Germline V gives CDR1 SGHTA, CDR2 FQGNSA. V lost 6 bases to trimming and J lost 5 bases; unmatched junction nucleotides: 7. This chain's CDR3 is CASSSGQGAGDTQYF. Written as DNA, the CDR3 is TGTGCCAGCAGTTCCGGACAGGGGGCAGGAGATACGCAGTATTTT.

The CDR3 protein is CSARDARGPHGLSQHF. In DNA, the CDR3 is TGCAGTGCTAGAGATGCCCGAGGGCCGCACGGGTTGTCCCAGCATTTT. The chain joins TRBV20-1 to TRBJ1-5; D is unresolved. Germline CDR1 and CDR2: DFQATT and SNEGSKA (reference sequence). Deletions cut 0 bases from V and 11 bases from J, with 23 bases between. This CDR3 comprises 16 residues.

Only a few counts were recorded for this clonotype. CDR3 in DNA: TGTGCCAGCAGCTTAGGACTGGCGGGAGGGCGAAAATCCTACAATGAGCAGTTCTTC. Amino acids: CASSLGLAGGRKSYNEQFF. The gene calls are TRBV11-2 and TRBJ2-1; 9 nucleotides match TRBD2. CDR3 length equals 19 residues. J lost 1 base, V lost 1 base, and 11 bases had no gene match. Germline assignment: CDR1 SGHAT and CDR2 FQNNGV.

There are a few counts of this clonotype. This chain joins TRBV11-2 and TRBJ2-1; TRBD1 aligns across 10 bases. The CDR3 is made up of 16 amino acids. V was pared by 1 base and J by 7 bases, with 7 bases of the junction left unmatched. The germline CDR1 and CDR2 sequences are SGHAT and FQNNGV. The CDR3 sequence is CASSLGRTGGENEQFF. The CDR3 nucleotides are TGTGCCAGCAGCTTAGGTCGGACAGGGGGTGAGAATGAGCAGTTCTTC.

This clonotype was observed at least ten times. The chain recombines TRBV7-9 with TRBJ1-1, with a tentative D call TRBD1 (6 bases). The V end lost 2 bases, the J end lost 0 bases, and 19 bases lay between the germline ends. The CDR3 sequence is 18 residues long. Germline V lookup: CDR1 SEHNR, CDR2 FQNEAQ (reference sequence). The CDR3 bases are TGTGCCAGCAGCTTAATAGCCCGGACAGTCAGCATGAACACTGAAGCTTTCTTT. Translation: CASSLIARTVSMNTEAFF.

This clonotype was detected only a few times. For the CDR3, the DNA is TGTGCCAGCAGCTCGACCCCTCAGGAGACCCAGTACTTC. It is translated as CASSSTPQETQYF. The chain links TRBV7-9 to TRBJ2-5; no reliable D call. Trimming took 4 bases from V and 5 from J, leaving 11 bases between them. This CDR3 is 13 amino acids long. The germline V gene encodes CDR1 SEHNR and CDR2 FQNEAQ (reference sequence).

J is TRBJ2-1 and V is TRBV6-6; 13 bases align to TRBD2. Germline CDR1 and CDR2: MNHNY and SVGAGI (reference sequence). V lost 7 bases and J lost 0; bases outside the gene matches: 3. The CDR3 is 16 residues long. The CDR3 nucleotides read TGTGCCAGCATGACTAGCGGGGGGAGCTCCTACAATGAGCAGTTCTTC. Translated: CASMTSGGSSYNEQFF.

This clonotype was seen a few times. This chain joins TRBV20-1 and TRBJ1-2; 7 bases are a match to TRBD1. With 0 bases clipped from V and 2 bases from J, the junction kept 3 bases outside the gene matches. Germline CDR1 is DFQATT and CDR2 is SNEGSKA (reference sequence). The CDR3 runs 14 residues. The CDR3 DNA reads as TGCAGTGCTAGAGAACAGGGGATCAACTATGGCTACACCTTC. Translated, it gives CSAREQGINYGYTF.

This sequence joins TRBV14 and TRBJ2-5; D ambiguous. Trimming stripped 0 bases from V and 0 bases from J, with 8 bases between. Germline V gene sequence: CDR1 SGHDN, CDR2 FVKESK. The CDR3 spans 15 residues. The CDR3 here is CASSQDPGHQETQYF. CDR3 nucleotide sequence: TGTGCCAGCAGCCAAGATCCCGGCCACCAAGAGACCCAGTACTTC. Full variable domain (rest looked up from reference TRBV14 and TRBJ2-5): EAGVTQFPSHSVIEKGQTVTLRCDPISGHDNLYWYRRVMGKEIKFLLHFVKESKQDESGMPNNRFLAERTGGTYSTLKVQPAELEDSGVYFCASSQDPGHQETQYFGPGTRLLVL.

The chain couples TRBV4-1 to TRBJ1-5; the D gene is possibly TRBD1 (6 bases). The V gene's germline CDR1 is MGHRA and CDR2 YSYEKL. CDR3 length equals 16 residues. Deletions cut 3 bases from V and 6 bases from J, with 18 bases between. The CDR3 sequence: CASSHDATGLAQPQHF. The CDR3 DNA sequence: TGCGCCAGCAGCCATGATGCCACAGGGTTAGCTCAGCCCCAGCATTTT.

The V call is TRBV11-2, the J call TRBJ2-1; the match to TRBD2 covers 8 bases. The V gene end was trimmed by 3 bases and the J gene end by 2 bases; junction bases not matched to a gene: 3. Germline loops: CDR1 SGHAT, CDR2 FQNNGV. The CDR3 extends over 15 amino acids. CDR3 nucleotides: TGTGCCAGCAGCTTTAGCGGGGAGGCCTACAATGAGCAGTTCTTC. Protein: CASSFSGEAYNEQFF.

This clonotype was seen at least ten times. The DNA for the CDR3 is TGTGCCATCAGTGACACCACAGATACGCAGTATTTT. It codes for CAISDTTDTQYF. The V and J genes are TRBV10-3 and TRBJ2-3; no reliable D call. Trimming shortened V by 3 bases and J by 2 bases, and 3 bases separated the two germline ends. The CDR3 is 12 amino acids. Germline V gene sequence: CDR1 ENHRY, CDR2 SYGVKD.

This clonotype was seen only a few times. This sequence joins TRBV4-1 and TRBJ1-2; tentative D call: TRBD1 (6 bases). The CDR3 is 13 residues long. Trimming removed 1 base at V and 6 bases at J, with 9 bases between. Germline CDR1 MGHRA, CDR2 YSYEKL. This CDR3 is CASSQAGGDGYTF. DNA of the CDR3: TGCGCCAGCAGCCAAGCGGGGGGCGATGGCTACACCTTC.

This clonotype has ten or more counts. This sequence joins TRBV7-9 and TRBJ1-1; TRBD1 might be the D (5 bases). The germline gives CDR1 SEHNR, CDR2 FQNEAQ (reference sequence). V lost 0 bases to trimming and J lost 2 bases, with 10 bases between them. The CDR3 is 15 residues long. For the CDR3, the DNA is TGTGCCAGCAGCTTAGCCAGGCAGGGAAACACTGAAGCTTTCTTT. Encoded protein: CASSLARQGNTEAFF. Looking up the rest from reference TRBV7-9 and TRBJ1-1 gives the full variable domain: DTGVSQNPRHKITKRGQNVTFRCDPISEHNRLYWYRQTLGQGPEFLTYFQNEAQLEKSRLLSDRFSAERPKGSFSTLEIQRTEQGDSAMYLCASSLARQGNTEAFFGQGTRLTVV.

The CDR3 is CASSNRDRGLNQETQYF. The CDR3 DNA sequence: TGTGCCAGCTCAAACCGGGACAGGGGTTTAAACCAAGAGACCCAGTACTTC. The V call is TRBV18, the J call TRBJ2-5; 10 bases fit TRBD1. The V gene end was trimmed by 5 bases and the J gene end by 0 bases; junction bases not matched to a gene: 9. Germline V gene data show CDR1 as KGHSH and CDR2 as LQKENI. The CDR3 is 17 amino acids.

The J gene is TRBJ2-1, the V gene TRBV5-1; 12 bases align to TRBD2. This CDR3 has 15 residues. Germline CDR1 SGHRS, CDR2 YFSETQ. Trimming took 3 bases from V and 6 from J; bases not matched to a gene: 4. The CDR3 DNA reads TGCGCCAGCAGCTCAGGACTAGCGGGGTTCAATGAGCAGTTCTTC. Its translation is CASSSGLAGFNEQFF.

This clonotype was recorded at least ten times. This chain connects TRBV6-2 or TRBV6-3 to TRBJ1-1; D is ambiguous. CDR1 is MNHEY, CDR2 SVGEGT, per germline. The CDR3 length is 13 residues. V was trimmed by 1 base and J by 8 bases, leaving 11 bases between them. The chain's CDR3 is CASSYFGRIEAFF. CDR3 DNA sequence: TGTGCCAGCAGTTACTTTGGACGCATAGAAGCTTTCTTT.